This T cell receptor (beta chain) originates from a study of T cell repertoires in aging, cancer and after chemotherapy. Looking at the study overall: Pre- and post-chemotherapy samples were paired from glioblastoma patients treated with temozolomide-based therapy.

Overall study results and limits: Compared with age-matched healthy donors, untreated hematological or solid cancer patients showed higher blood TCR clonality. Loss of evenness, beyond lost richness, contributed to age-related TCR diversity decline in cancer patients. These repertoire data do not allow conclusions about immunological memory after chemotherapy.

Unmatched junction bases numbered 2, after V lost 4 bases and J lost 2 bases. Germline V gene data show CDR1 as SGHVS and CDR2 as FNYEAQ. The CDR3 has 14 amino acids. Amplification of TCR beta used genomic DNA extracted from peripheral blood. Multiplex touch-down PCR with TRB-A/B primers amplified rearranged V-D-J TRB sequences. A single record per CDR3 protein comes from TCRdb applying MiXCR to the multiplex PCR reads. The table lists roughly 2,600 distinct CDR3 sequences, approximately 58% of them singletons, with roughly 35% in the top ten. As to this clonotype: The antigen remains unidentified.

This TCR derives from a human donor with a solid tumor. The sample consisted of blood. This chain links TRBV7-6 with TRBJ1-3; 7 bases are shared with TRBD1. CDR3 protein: CASSSGTAGNTIYF. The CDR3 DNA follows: TGTGCCAGCAGCTCCGGGACAGCTGGAAACACCATATATTTT. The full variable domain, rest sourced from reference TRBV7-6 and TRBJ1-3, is GAGVSQSPRYKVTKRGQDVALRCDPISGHVSLYWYRQALGQGPEFLTYFNYEAQQDKSGLPNDRFSAERPEGSISTLTIQRTEQRDSAMYRCASSSGTAGNTIYFGEGSWLTVV.